The 11 T cell receptor beta chains in this list originate from one sample, sequenced in a study of blood T cell repertoires in COVID-19. TCRdb keeps only in-frame clones here, not all; method: immunoSEQ multiplex PCR. The sample contains 45,000 to 70,000 clones, around 89% of which appear only once. Sequences were obtained from peripheral blood. These TCRs come from an older woman with active COVID-19.

The chain has TRBV19 and TRBJ1-2; 8 positions agree with TRBD1. After removal of 6 bases from V and 6 bases from J, the junction contained 9 bases not matched to a gene. The CDR3 spans 14 residues. Germline assignment: CDR1 LNHDA and CDR2 SQIVND (reference sequence). The CDR3 nucleotides read TGTGCCAGTAGGAAGACAGGGGTACAAGATGGCTACACCTTC. Its translation is CASRKTGVQDGYTF.

The chain combines TRBV5-1 with TRBJ1-6; D might be TRBD1 (5 bases). V was shortened by 5 bases and J by 7 bases, with 13 bases between the two germline ends. From germline, CDR1 is SGHRS and CDR2 YFSETQ. CDR3 size: 14 residues. CDR3 sequence (DNA): TGCGCCAGCAGGCCGACAGTCCTCAATTCACCCCTCCACTTT. This encodes CASRPTVLNSPLHF.

The chain employs TRBV7-9 and TRBJ2-7, with D perhaps TRBD1 (6 bases). CDR3 size: 14 residues. Germline CDR1 is SEHNR and CDR2 is FQNEAQ (reference sequence). V shed 4 bases and J shed 5 bases, with 15 bases lying between them. The CDR3 DNA sequence: TGTGCCAGCAGCTCAAACCAGGGGATGCACGAGCAGTACTTC. This gives the protein CASSSNQGMHEQYF.

This sequence joins TRBV15 and TRBJ1-1; no reliable D call. Germline V gives CDR1 LNHNV, CDR2 YYDKDF (reference sequence). The V end lost 4 bases, the J end lost 3 bases, and 6 bases lay between the germline ends. The CDR3 has 12 amino acids. The CDR3 nucleotides read TGTGCCACCAGCAAGGCGGACACTGAAGCTTTCTTT. The encoded protein is CATSKADTEAFF. Full variable domain (remainder filled in from reference TRBV15 and TRBJ1-1): DAMVIQNPRYQVTQFGKPVTLSCSQTLNHNVMYWYQQKSSQAPKLLFHYYDKDFNNEADTPDNFQSRRPNTSFCFLDIRSPGLGDTAMYLCATSKADTEAFFGQGTRLTVV.

The genes are TRBV7-3 and TRBJ2-1; D uncertain. CDR3 length: 13 amino acids. The V gene's germline CDR1 is SGHTA and CDR2 FQGTGA. Trimming took off 0 bases at V and 4 bases at J, with 4 bases between the two ends. This CDR3 is CASSLTSYNEQFF. In nucleotides, the CDR3 is TGTGCCAGCAGCTTAACTAGTTACAATGAGCAGTTCTTC.

The chain joins TRBV6-1 to TRBJ1-2, with TRBD1 matching over 10 bases. The CDR3 extends over 16 amino acids. Germline-derived CDR1 and CDR2 are MNHNS and SASEGT. Losses at the gene ends were 2 bases for V and 8 bases for J; bases not matched to a gene: 11. As DNA, the CDR3 is TGTGCCAGCAGTGAAAGCTACTATGGGACAGGGGAAGGCTACACCTTC. Translating it yields CASSESYYGTGEGYTF.

V and J are TRBV7-9 and TRBJ2-3; D unclear. Germline V lookup: CDR1 SEHNR, CDR2 FQNEAQ (reference sequence). The CDR3 runs 12 residues. Trimming took off 2 bases at V and 6 bases at J, with 6 bases between the two ends. CDR3 bases: TGTGCCAGCAGCTTAATCTCGGATACGCAGTATTTT. This sequence encodes CASSLISDTQYF.

The rearrangement links TRBV5-1 to TRBJ1-2; a possible D gene is TRBD1 (6 bases). The CDR3 consists of 13 residues. CDR1 and CDR2 (germline): SGHRS, YFSETQ. The V gene lost 4 bases and the J gene lost 7 bases, with 14 bases spanning the gap. The CDR3 region has the DNA TGCGCCAGCAGCGGGGGGGGCCCGAGTGGCTACACCTTC. Amino acids: CASSGGGPSGYTF.

The rearrangement joins TRBV5-1 to TRBJ1-6, with no clear D. Trimming removed 2 bases from V and 8 bases from J, with 14 bases in between. Germline V gives CDR1 SGHRS, CDR2 YFSETQ. The CDR3 is 15 amino acids. The CDR3 nucleotides are TGCGCCAGCAGCTTCGACGGAGGAAGCCATTCACCCCTCCACTTT. This encodes CASSFDGGSHSPLHF.

The chain combines TRBV2 with TRBJ1-2, with 7 positions matching TRBD1. CDR1 is SNHLY, CDR2 FYNNEI, per germline. V shed 4 bases and J 3 bases; nucleotides not matched to a gene: 5. There are 14 residues in the CDR3. The CDR3 here is CASSVSRGDYGYTF. The CDR3 DNA follows: TGTGCCAGCAGTGTGAGCAGGGGGGACTATGGCTACACCTTC.

This rearrangement joins TRBV5-1 to TRBJ2-2; 10 nucleotides align to TRBD1. V gave up 4 bases and J gave up 5 bases; unmatched junction bases: 5. Germline CDR1 is SGHRS and CDR2 is YFSETQ. The CDR3 contains 15 residues. The CDR3 nucleotides read TGCGCCAGCAGCGAAGACAGGGGGCGTACCGGGGAGCTGTTTTTT. This codes for CASSEDRGRTGELFF.